These 24 T cell receptor beta chains share one sample of origin, sequenced in a study of shared clonotypes between healthy human individuals. Only in-frame clones appear in the TCRdb table, and some are missing; sequencing was by immunoSEQ multiplex PCR. The data show under 750,000 clones, approximately 77% seen once. Input material: memory CD4+ T cells sorted from blood. Noted subset: CD45RA-negative fraction. The source of these receptors is a woman in her 30s in good health.

The chain is built from TRBV5-1 and TRBJ2-2; the D gene could be TRBD1 or TRBD2 (5 bases each). V was clipped by 2 bases and J by 0 bases, with 11 bases between them. Per germline, CDR1 SGHRS and CDR2 YFSETQ. The length of the CDR3 is 16 residues. The CDR3 sequence: CASSLRDQPNTGELFF. CDR3 bases: TGCGCCAGCAGCTTAAGGGACCAGCCGAACACCGGGGAGCTGTTTTTT.

The rearrangement uses TRBV19 and TRBJ2-2; D possibly corresponds to TRBD1 (5 bases). CDR1 and CDR2 from the germline V gene are LNHDA and SQIVND (reference sequence). This CDR3 has 14 residues. Trimming removed 8 bases from V and 5 bases from J, with 15 bases in between. The CDR3: CASGASTLTGELFF. The CDR3 bases are TGTGCCAGTGGGGCGTCTACCTTGACCGGGGAGCTGTTTTTT.

This clone has just a few counts. Other DNA sequences from this sample encode an identical CDR3 as well. The chain's CDR3 is CASSDGGANTGELFF. The CDR3 DNA sequence: TGCGCCAGCAGTGACGGGGGGGCGAACACCGGGGAGCTGTTTTTT. J is TRBJ2-2 and V is TRBV10-1, with TRBD2 matching over 8 bases. CDR1 and CDR2 (germline): WNHNN, SYGVQD (reference sequence). The CDR3 has 15 amino acids. J gave up 0 bases and V 3 bases, and 0 bases lay outside the gene matches.

CDR3 sequence: CASSFGGSPLRDEQYF. As DNA, the CDR3 is TGTGCCAGCAGTTTCGGCGGATCCCCCCTAAGGGACGAGCAGTACTTC. The chain recombines TRBV27 with TRBJ2-7; D is undetermined. The CDR3 loop spans 16 amino acids. V was pared by 3 bases and J by 5 bases, with 20 bases between. CDR1 is MNHEY and CDR2 is SMNVEV in the germline V gene (reference sequence).

The CDR3 nucleotides are TGTGCCAGCAGCCCGACAGTGACTAGCGGCGACTGGGCATCCTACAATGAGCAGTTCTTC. Translated, it gives CASSPTVTSGDWASYNEQFF. The rearrangement joins TRBV9 to TRBJ2-1, with TRBD2 matching 9 bases. This CDR3 is 20 amino acids long. CDR1 and CDR2 (germline): SGDLS, YYNGEE. J lost 1 base, V lost 4 bases, and 18 bases had no gene match. The full variable domain, with the rest looked up from reference TRBV9 and TRBJ2-1, is DSGVTQTPKHLITATGQRVTLRCSPRSGDLSVYWYQQSLDQGLQFLIQYYNGEERAKGNILERFSAQQFPDLHSELNLSSLELGDSALYFCASSPTVTSGDWASYNEQFFGPGTRLTVL.

The chain employs TRBV19 and TRBJ2-1; D ambiguous. The germline gives CDR1 LNHDA, CDR2 SQIVND (reference sequence). The CDR3 sequence is 13 residues long. V lost 3 bases, J lost 5 bases, and 8 bases lay in between. CDR3 sequence (DNA): TGTGCCAGTAGTATTCCCGGCGACAATGAGCAGTTCTTC. Translating it yields CASSIPGDNEQFF.

This rearrangement joins TRBV4-1 to TRBJ2-2; D uncertain. The CDR3 is 13 amino acids. Per germline, CDR1 MGHRA and CDR2 YSYEKL. Trimming stripped 1 base from V and 5 bases from J, with 5 bases between. CDR3 region: CASSQVGTGELFF. Here the CDR3 DNA reads TGCGCCAGCAGCCAAGTTGGGACCGGGGAGCTGTTTTTT.

CDR3 sequence: CSAAYRTEAFF. CDR3 coding DNA: TGCAGTGCCGCATACCGCACTGAAGCTTTCTTT. V gene TRBV20-1 combines with J gene TRBJ1-1; D is uncertain. The ends were cut back, 6 bases at V and 4 bases at J, with 9 bases in the middle. The CDR3 runs to 11 residues. Germline CDR1 and CDR2: DFQATT and SNEGSKA (reference sequence).

The chain joins TRBV10-3 to TRBJ1-1, with TRBD1 matching over 12 bases. Germline V CDR1 and CDR2: ENHRY, SYGVKD. V lost 6 bases, J lost 0 bases, and 8 bases stayed unmatched. CDR3 size: 17 residues. CDR3 protein: CAISPGQGAKMNTEAFF. The CDR3 nucleotides read TGTGCCATCAGCCCGGGACAGGGGGCGAAAATGAACACTGAAGCTTTCTTT.

The chain links TRBV5-4 to TRBJ2-3; perhaps TRBD1 as D (5 bases). V was pared by 1 base and J by 7 bases, with 16 bases between. Germline V gene sequence: CDR1 SGHNT, CDR2 YYREEE (reference sequence). There are 15 residues in the CDR3. The CDR3 protein is CASSLSTQGSNTQYF. CDR3 bases: TGTGCCAGCAGCTTGTCCACCCAGGGCTCAAATACGCAGTATTTT. Filled out from reference TRBV5-4 and TRBJ2-3, the complete variable domain reads ETGVTQSPTHLIKTRGQQVTLRCSSQSGHNTVSWYQQALGQGPQFIFQYYREEENGRGNFPPRFSGLQFPNYSSELNVNALELDDSALYLCASSLSTQGSNTQYFGPGTRLTVL.

CDR3 sequence (DNA): TGTGCCAGCAGGGTGACAGGGTCATACACCGGGGAGCTGTTTTTT. Protein sequence: CASRVTGSYTGELFF. The chain carries TRBV6-5 and TRBJ2-2; 7 positions match TRBD1. CDR1 and CDR2 (germline): MNHEY, SVGAGI. V lost 6 bases, J lost 3 bases, and 7 bases stayed unmatched. The CDR3 is made up of 15 amino acids.

The rearrangement joins TRBV23-1 to TRBJ2-2; TRBD1 matches 7 bases. TRBV23-1 is an open reading frame whose function is uncertain. This CDR3 comprises 13 residues. The CDR3 nucleotides read TGCGCAGAAGGGACAGTCAACACCGGGGAGCTGTTTTTT. Translated, it gives CAEGTVNTGELFF.

Here the CDR3 reads CASSSRQGLAGAPAETQYF. The CDR3 DNA sequence: TGTGCCAGCAGCTCAAGGCAGGGGCTAGCGGGGGCCCCAGCCGAGACCCAGTACTTC. The chain combines TRBV7-9 with TRBJ2-5; 10 nucleotides agree with TRBD2. This CDR3 is 19 amino acids long. Unmatched junction bases numbered 19, after V lost 4 bases and J lost 5 bases. Looked up from germline, CDR1 is SEHNR and CDR2 is FQNEAQ (reference sequence).

CDR3 DNA sequence: TGCGCCAGCAGCCCCGGACTAGCGGGGCCCGGCGCAGATACGCAGTATTTT. As protein: CASSPGLAGPGADTQYF. The chain links TRBV5-1 to TRBJ2-3, with 12 bases lining up with TRBD2. CDR3 length equals 17 residues. Losses at the gene ends were 4 bases for V and 4 bases for J; bases not matched to a gene: 10. Germline assignment: CDR1 SGHRS and CDR2 YFSETQ.

This clone showed up many times. The chain carries TRBV7-2 and TRBJ2-5, with no clear D. From germline, CDR1 is SGHTA and CDR2 FQGNSA. V gave up 3 bases and J gave up 3 bases, with 11 bases separating them. The CDR3 length is 14 residues. This chain's CDR3 is CASSFRQKEETQYF. The CDR3 region has the DNA TGTGCCAGCAGCTTCCGCCAGAAGGAAGAGACCCAGTACTTC.

V gene TRBV11-2 combines with J gene TRBJ2-2; D call uncertain. The germline V gene encodes CDR1 SGHAT and CDR2 FQNNGV. This CDR3 region has 12 residues. Trimming took 6 bases from V and 0 from J, leaving 2 bases between them. CDR3 in amino acids: CASRTNTGELFF. DNA of the CDR3: TGTGCCAGCAGGACGAACACCGGGGAGCTGTTTTTT.

This clone was seen once. This chain connects TRBV7-2 to TRBJ2-5, with 7 bases aligning to TRBD1. Per the germline V gene, CDR1 is SGHTA and CDR2 is FQGNSA. The length of the CDR3 is 12 residues. J was trimmed by 11 bases and V by 6 bases; bases with no gene match: 9. The CDR3 region is CASSRGGEEQYF. CDR3 in DNA: TGTGCCAGCAGTAGAGGGGGCGAGGAGCAGTACTTC. The full variable domain, rest sourced from reference TRBV7-2 and TRBJ2-5, is GAGVSQSPSNKVTEKGKDVELRCDPISGHTALYWYRQSLGQGLEFLIYFQGNSAPDKSGLPSDRFSAERTGGSVSTLTIQRTQQEDSAVYLCASSRGGEEQYFGPGTRLLVL.

The V gene is TRBV19, the J gene TRBJ1-5; 7 bases are a match to TRBD1. Looked up from germline, CDR1 is LNHDA and CDR2 is SQIVND (reference sequence). V trimming: 4 bases; J trimming: 0 bases; junction bases outside the gene matches: 15. CDR3 length: 19 residues. CDR3 amino acids: CASSRRSEGARYSNQPQHF. Written as DNA, the CDR3 is TGTGCCAGTAGTAGACGTTCCGAGGGGGCCCGTTATAGCAATCAGCCCCAGCATTTT.

The V gene is TRBV5-1, the J gene TRBJ2-1, with 7 nucleotides matching TRBD1. The CDR3 is 13 amino acids. CDR1 is SGHRS, CDR2 YFSETQ, per germline. V lost 10 bases, J lost 5 bases, and 9 bases stayed unmatched. The CDR3 bases are TGCGCCGTTGGGCAGGGGGTCAACAATGAGCAGTTCTTC. Translated: CAVGQGVNNEQFF.

The chain carries TRBV19 and TRBJ1-4; a possible D gene is TRBD1 (5 bases). Trimming pared 6 bases from V and 8 bases from J, leaving 19 bases between. This CDR3 has 15 amino acids. Germline CDR1 and CDR2: LNHDA and SQIVND (reference sequence). The CDR3, as DNA: TGTGCCAGTAGGCAGGGAAATGCCTTCCTCGAAAAACTGTTTTTT. Amino acid sequence: CASRQGNAFLEKLFF.

The J gene is TRBJ2-2, the V gene TRBV5-1; TRBD1 matches at 8 bases. Germline assignment: CDR1 SGHRS and CDR2 YFSETQ. CDR3 length: 18 amino acids. V trimming: 3 bases; J trimming: 2 bases; junction bases outside the gene matches: 12. The CDR3 loop reads CASSSGHTGQANTGELFF. The CDR3 DNA reads TGCGCCAGCAGCTCCGGTCACACGGGACAGGCCAACACCGGGGAGCTGTTTTTT.

This clone was counted only a few times. This same CDR3 is encoded by further DNA sequences in the sample. The rearrangement uses TRBV28 and TRBJ1-5; D gene uncertain. With 6 bases removed from V and 3 bases from J, the gap between germline ends came to 9 bases. Germline-derived CDR1 and CDR2 are MDHEN and SYDVKM. This CDR3 contains 13 residues. The CDR3 is CASRGGSNQPQHF. CDR3 sequence (DNA): TGTGCCAGCAGGGGCGGTTCCAATCAGCCCCAGCATTTT.

The chain joins TRBV5-3 to TRBJ2-7, with D unresolved. TRBV5-3 qualifies as an ORF whose function is uncertain. Trimming left V 4 bases short and J 0 bases short, with 11 bases between. CDR3 size: 14 residues. CDR3 region: CARSPGPSSYEQYF. The DNA for the CDR3 is TGTGCCAGAAGCCCCGGACCGAGCTCCTACGAGCAGTACTTC.

The chain carries TRBV18 and TRBJ2-7; 12 bases fit TRBD2. Trimming at V came to 6 bases and at J to 7 bases, leaving 7 bases not matched to a gene. CDR1 and CDR2 from the germline V gene are KGHSH and LQKENI. This CDR3 contains 14 residues. The CDR3 DNA reads as TGTGCCAGCTCTCCCGGGACTAGCGGGTGGGAGCAGTACTTC. It codes for CASSPGTSGWEQYF.